This T cell receptor (beta chain) was sequenced for a study of blood T cell repertoires in COVID-19. Overall study context: Sources were T cells, B-cell-depleted T cells, or PBMCs; the material itself was cDNA or gDNA.

The J segment lost 6 bases and the V segment lost 6 bases, leaving 11 bases of the junction unmatched. Germline V gene data show CDR1 as SGHDT and CDR2 as YYEEEE. The length of the CDR3 is 14 residues. Libraries were prepared by immunoSEQ multiplex PCR; TCRdb keeps only in-frame clonotypes and omits some of them. The sample lists roughly 40,000 clones, around nine tenths occurring once. Sequenced input: peripheral blood. The genes are TRBV5-6 and TRBJ2-7; 8 bases are a match to TRBD1. The sequence derives from a human donor in a cohort sampled during active COVID-19. CDR3 region: CASNGNSRGREQYF. As DNA, the CDR3 is TGTGCCAGCAACGGGAACTCCAGGGGGCGCGAGCAGTACTTC.